This is a list of T cell receptor beta chains from one sample in a study of blood T cell repertoires in COVID-19. Some clones are missing from TCRdb's copy, which holds only in-frame ones; the method was immunoSEQ multiplex PCR. The data show under 200,000 clones, 79% seen once. Sequencing used peripheral blood. All receptors come from a woman aged 60-75 years with COVID-19, enrolled during active disease. Both conserved end residues are trimmed from each CDR3.

V: TRBV7-2
J: TRBJ2-1
CDR3: ASTPGLALNEQF

V: TRBV27
J: TRBJ2-7
CDR3: ASSLWAPLASKPQHYEQY

V: TRBV11-3
J: TRBJ2-7
CDR3: ASSFERDSYEQY

V: TRBV2
J: TRBJ1-3
CDR3: ASSRQLSGNTIY

V: TRBV6-6
J: TRBJ2-7
CDR3: AIAKTGQGAEEQY

V: TRBV24-1
J: TRBJ2-3
CDR3: ATSDPGTSGRFTDTQY

V: TRBV11-2
J: TRBJ2-3
CDR3: ASSFSTGATDTQY

V: TRBV5-4
J: TRBJ2-7
CDR3: ASSPTELPSYEQY

V: TRBV6-5
J: TRBJ1-3
CDR3: ASSLDGESGNTIY

V: TRBV28
J: TRBJ1-5
CDR3: ASSLRGSNQPQH

V: TRBV27
J: TRBJ1-6
CDR3: ASSTQGPGYNSPLH

V: TRBV25-1
J: TRBJ1-1
CDR3: ASSDKDRGRVAEAF

V: TRBV10-3
J: TRBJ1-4
CDR3: AISEDRINEKLF

V: TRBV21-1
J: TRBJ2-2
CDR3: ASSKKEGGMDTGELF

V: TRBV5-4
J: TRBJ2-7
CDR3: ASSLGLAGSYEQY

V: TRBV5-1
J: TRBJ2-2
CDR3: ASSLVAGSGATGELF

V: TRBV2
J: TRBJ2-5
CDR3: ASSSSGLVEETQY

V: TRBV10-3
J: TRBJ2-2
CDR3: AAKGETSALTGELF

V: TRBV9
J: TRBJ1-6
CDR3: ASSAEDRGLSPLH

V: TRBV6-5
J: TRBJ1-1
CDR3: ASSYGGASTEAF

V: TRBV2
J: TRBJ2-7
CDR3: ASLGGAAYEQY

V: TRBV20-1
J: TRBJ2-1
CDR3: SASSGRASYNEQF

V: TRBV5-1
J: TRBJ1-3
CDR3: ASSRASGNTIY

V: TRBV28
J: TRBJ2-3
CDR3: ASSLRGRGHGDTQY

V: TRBV27
J: TRBJ2-1
CDR3: ASSSGTSGYNEQF

V: TRBV2
J: TRBJ2-1
CDR3: ASSIRSGGRDYNEQF

V: TRBV4-2
J: TRBJ2-7
CDR3: ASSQGLAGSSYEQY

V: TRBV7-9
J: TRBJ2-1
CDR3: ASREQAYNEQF

V: TRBV16
J: TRBJ1-2
CDR3: ASRPGQGPLNYGYT

V: TRBV19
J: TRBJ1-5
CDR3: ASRVRISGTGNQPQH

V: TRBV5-1
J: TRBJ1-5
CDR3: ASSLSGGDNQPQH

V: TRBV7-9
J: TRBJ1-1
CDR3: ASSPGTASNTEAF

V: TRBV24-1
J: TRBJ2-3
CDR3: ATSDWTSGRDTQY

V: TRBV11-1
J: TRBJ1-4
CDR3: ASSLGDTATNEKLF

V: TRBV5-1
J: TRBJ1-1
CDR3: ASTLETGGFTEAF

V: TRBV2
J: TRBJ1-5
CDR3: ASSVGAGNQPQH

V: TRBV11-2
J: TRBJ2-3
CDR3: ASSFVRRTDTQY

V: TRBV5-1
J: TRBJ2-3
CDR3: ASSFGPADTQY

V: TRBV6-2/TRBV6-3
J: TRBJ1-1
CDR3: ASSYQINTEAF

V: TRBV30
J: TRBJ2-3
CDR3: AWRTRTSGGGTDTQY

V: TRBV6-5
J: TRBJ2-5
CDR3: ASSYLQGGKETQY

V: TRBV5-8
J: TRBJ1-1
CDR3: ASSLVVEIEAF

V: TRBV28
J: TRBJ1-3
CDR3: ASSFQWDIDGNTIY

V: TRBV28
J: TRBJ1-4
CDR3: ASSFQGPNEKLF

V: TRBV3-1/TRBV3-2
J: TRBJ2-5
CDR3: ASSQDRLAGGHEDQETQY

V: TRBV5-1
J: TRBJ1-1
CDR3: ASSPAGTLNTEAF

V: TRBV19
J: TRBJ2-3
CDR3: ASSMEVAGDTQY

V: TRBV5-1
J: TRBJ1-6
CDR3: ASSWGVQGDSPLH

V: TRBV4-2
J: TRBJ2-7
CDR3: ASSQGTSGSGAY

V: TRBV6-1
J: TRBJ2-3
CDR3: ASSEDAVSSTDTQY

V: TRBV6-5
J: TRBJ1-2
CDR3: ASTSRWDSGYT

V: TRBV2
J: TRBJ2-1
CDR3: ASSEAFGPRGNEQF

V: TRBV7-2
J: TRBJ2-2
CDR3: ASDSTLIRGELF

V: TRBV2
J: TRBJ1-3
CDR3: ASRGLPGTGLLGNTIY

V: TRBV7-6
J: TRBJ2-2
CDR3: ASSLGLPTVTGELF

V: TRBV5-6
J: TRBJ2-5
CDR3: ASSFWGGLLYQETQY

V: TRBV7-2
J: TRBJ1-2
CDR3: ASSSGGKESNYGYT

V: TRBV29-1
J: TRBJ2-1
CDR3: SVPGQGLNNEQF

V: TRBV9
J: TRBJ1-6
CDR3: ASSVRTGVSPLH